The source of this T cell receptor beta chain is a study of blood T cells in healthy people across ages. Study results and limitations: CMV status of donors was unknown, possibly confounding expanded clonotype changes.

Germline CDR1 is MNHEY and CDR2 is SVGAGI. The CDR3 length is 14 residues. Each of the donors had roughly 9.1 milliliters of peripheral blood drawn into EDTA-treated Vacutainer tubes. It was with a sample-barcoded 5' primer and a J-beta primer mix that a second PCR of about 6 to 12 cycles was run. The template-switch adaptor was a 5' adaptor with 12 random nucleotides. It tagged each cDNA molecule. Every sample returned 2.5 million or more CDR3-containing paired-end reads. TCRdb processed the 5' RACE reads anew with MiXCR; each CDR3 protein has one entry. The sample has some 1.5 million distinct CDR3 sequences; 28% are singletons. In the case of this clonotype: Its target is not known.

This receptor was taken from a woman aged 25-40 years in good health. Sample: blood. The chain uses TRBV6-5 and TRBJ2-5; 7 bases line up with TRBD2. Near its end, the DNA agrees better with TRBJ2-7, so the J call may be wrong. The CDR3 bases are TGTGCCAGCAGTCTTCTAACGGGAGGTCCCGAGCAGTACTTC. Amino acids: CASSLLTGGPEQYF.